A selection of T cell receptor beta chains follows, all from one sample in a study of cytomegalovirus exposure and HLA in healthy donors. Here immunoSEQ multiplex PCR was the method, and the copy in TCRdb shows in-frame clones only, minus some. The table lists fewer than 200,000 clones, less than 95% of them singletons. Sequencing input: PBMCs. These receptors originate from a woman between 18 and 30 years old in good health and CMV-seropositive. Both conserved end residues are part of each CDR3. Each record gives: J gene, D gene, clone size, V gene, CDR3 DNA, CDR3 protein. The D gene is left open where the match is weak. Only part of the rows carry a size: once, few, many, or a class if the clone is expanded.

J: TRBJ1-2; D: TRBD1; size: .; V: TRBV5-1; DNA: TGCGCCAGCAGCTTGGCCGGACAGGGGGGTTATGGCTACACCTTC; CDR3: CASSLAGQGGYGYTF
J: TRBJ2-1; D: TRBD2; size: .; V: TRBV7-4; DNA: TGTGCCAGCAGACCGGGACTAGCGGGTTATTACAATGAGCAGTTCTTC; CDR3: CASRPGLAGYYNEQFF
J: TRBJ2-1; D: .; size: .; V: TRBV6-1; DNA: TGTGCCAGCAGTGAAGCGGCAGGCCGACCGCAGTTCTTC; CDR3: CASSEAAGRPQFF
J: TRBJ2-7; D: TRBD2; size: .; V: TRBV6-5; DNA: TGTGCCAGCACTAAACTAGCGGGGGCCTACGAGCAGTACTTC; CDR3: CASTKLAGAYEQYF
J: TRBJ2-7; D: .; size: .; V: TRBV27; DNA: TGTGCCAGCAGTTTATCCGGGAGAGGGAACTACTACGAGCAGTACTTC; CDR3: CASSLSGRGNYYEQYF
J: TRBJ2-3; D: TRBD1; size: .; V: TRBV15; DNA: TGTGCCACCAGCAGAGAATCAGTAAACAGGGGGTTCCCAGATACGCAGTATTTT; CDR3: CATSRESVNRGFPDTQYF
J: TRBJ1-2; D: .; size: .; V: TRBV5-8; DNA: TGTGCCAGCAGCTTGTACCCCCTCGCAGGCCGTTCCCTAGGCTACACCTTC; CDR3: CASSLYPLAGRSLGYTF
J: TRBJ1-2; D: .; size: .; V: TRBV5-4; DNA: TGTGCCAGCAGCGTGGACGGAGCTAACTATGGCTACACCTTC; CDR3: CASSVDGANYGYTF
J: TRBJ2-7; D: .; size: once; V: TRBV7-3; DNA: TGTGCCAGCAGCACCGGGGGAACCCCCTACGAGCAGTACTTC; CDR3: CASSTGGTPYEQYF
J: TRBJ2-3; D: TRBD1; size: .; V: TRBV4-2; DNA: TGTGCCAGCAGCCAAGAAAGGGACAGGGGCCCAGATACGCAGTATTTT; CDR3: CASSQERDRGPDTQYF
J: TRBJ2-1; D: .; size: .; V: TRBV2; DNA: TGTGCCAGCAGTGTTTTCGGGAACAAGGAAAATGAGCAGTTCTTC; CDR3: CASSVFGNKENEQFF
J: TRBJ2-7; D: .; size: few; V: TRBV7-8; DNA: TGTGCCAGCAGCTTATACCAGAACAACGAGCAGTACTTC; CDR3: CASSLYQNNEQYF
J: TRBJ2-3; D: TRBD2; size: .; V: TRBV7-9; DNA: TGTGCCAGCAGCTCTGGACTAGCGGGGGCACCAGATACGCAGTATTTT; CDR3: CASSSGLAGAPDTQYF
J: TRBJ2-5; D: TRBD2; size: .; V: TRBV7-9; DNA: TGTGCCAGCAGCTTCGCCGGGACTAGCGGGGGGGCAGGCGAGACCCAGTACTTC; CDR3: CASSFAGTSGGAGETQYF
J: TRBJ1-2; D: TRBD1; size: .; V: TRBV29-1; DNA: TGCAGCGTTACCGGACAGGGGGCTTCCATTAACTATGGCTACACCTTC; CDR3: CSVTGQGASINYGYTF
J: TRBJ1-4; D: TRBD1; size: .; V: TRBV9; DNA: TGTGCCAGCAGCGTAGCTACGGGACAGATTAATGAAAAACTGTTTTTT; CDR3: CASSVATGQINEKLFF
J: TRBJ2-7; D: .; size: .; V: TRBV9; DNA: TGTGCCAGCAGCGGAGGGGGGGGCATCTCCTACGAGCAGTACTTC; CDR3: CASSGGGGISYEQYF
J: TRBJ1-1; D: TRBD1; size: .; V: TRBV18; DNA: TGTGCCAGCTCACACAGGACAGGGATGAACACTGAAGCTTTCTTT; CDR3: CASSHRTGMNTEAFF
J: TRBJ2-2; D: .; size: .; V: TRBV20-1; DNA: TGCAGTGCCGCACGAGGAGGGGAGCTGTTTTTT; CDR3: CSAARGGELFF
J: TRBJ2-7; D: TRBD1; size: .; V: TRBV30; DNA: TGTGCCTGGAAATGGCGGACAGGGGGCTCCTACGAGCAGTACTTC; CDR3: CAWKWRTGGSYEQYF
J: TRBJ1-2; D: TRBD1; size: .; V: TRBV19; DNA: TGTGCCAGTTGGGACAGGGTACCCTATGGCTACACCTTC; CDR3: CASWDRVPYGYTF
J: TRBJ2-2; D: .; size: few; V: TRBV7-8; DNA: TGTGCCAGCAGCTTAGGGACTGCTACCGGGGAGCTGTTTTTT; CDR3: CASSLGTATGELFF
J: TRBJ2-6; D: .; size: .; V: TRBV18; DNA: TGTGCCAGCTCCCAGTCGGGATTGGGGGCCAACGTCCTGACTTTC; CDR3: CASSQSGLGANVLTF
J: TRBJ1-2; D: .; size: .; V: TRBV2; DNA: TGTGCCAGCGGCAGGGAAAAAAACTATGGCTACACCTTC; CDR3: CASGREKNYGYTF
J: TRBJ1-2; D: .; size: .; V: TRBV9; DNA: TGTGCCAGCAGCGCCGACTACGGGGGCTATGGCTACACCTTC; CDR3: CASSADYGGYGYTF
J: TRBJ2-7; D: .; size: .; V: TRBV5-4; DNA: TGTGCCAGCAGCTCTATCGCAGGATCCTACGAGCAGTACTTC; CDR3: CASSSIAGSYEQYF
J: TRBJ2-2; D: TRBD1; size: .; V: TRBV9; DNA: TGTGCCAGCAGCCCGGGACAGGGCTACACCGGGGAGCTGTTTTTT; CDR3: CASSPGQGYTGELFF
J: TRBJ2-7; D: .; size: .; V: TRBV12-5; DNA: TGTGCTAGTGGTTTGGCCCCAATGACAGGCTCCTACGAGCAGTACTTC; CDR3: CASGLAPMTGSYEQYF
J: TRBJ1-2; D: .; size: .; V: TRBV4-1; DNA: TGCGCCAGCAGCCAAGATGGGGAGATTAGCGACTATGGCTACACCTTC; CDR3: CASSQDGEISDYGYTF
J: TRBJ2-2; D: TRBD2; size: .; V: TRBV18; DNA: TGTGCCAGCTCACCTACTAAGGGTAGCGGGAGAGACACCGGGGAGCTGTTTTTT; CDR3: CASSPTKGSGRDTGELFF
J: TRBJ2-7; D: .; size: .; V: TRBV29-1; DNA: TGCAGCGTTGAAGTTGGCCGCCAGACCTACGAGCAGTACTTC; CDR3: CSVEVGRQTYEQYF
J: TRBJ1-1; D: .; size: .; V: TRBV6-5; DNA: TGTGCCAGCAGAAACCCCAGGGGTGTGAACACTGAAGCTTTCTTT; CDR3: CASRNPRGVNTEAFF
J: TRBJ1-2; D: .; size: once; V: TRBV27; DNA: TGTGCCAGCAGTCCGATCAGTACTTGGAGCGGCTACACCTTC; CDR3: CASSPISTWSGYTF
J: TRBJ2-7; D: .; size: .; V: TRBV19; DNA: TGTGCCAGCGGACAGCCGTACGAGCAGTACTTC; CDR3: CASGQPYEQYF
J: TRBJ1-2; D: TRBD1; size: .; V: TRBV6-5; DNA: TGTGCCAGCAGATCGACAGGGTTCTATGGCTACACCTTC; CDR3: CASRSTGFYGYTF
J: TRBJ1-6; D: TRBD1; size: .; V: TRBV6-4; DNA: TGTGCCAGCAGTGAACAGGGGGGTAATTCACCCCTCCACTTT; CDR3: CASSEQGGNSPLHF
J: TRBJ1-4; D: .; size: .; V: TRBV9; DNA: TGTGCCAGCAGCGAGGGAGACGTAGGGACTAATGAAAAACTGTTTTTT; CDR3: CASSEGDVGTNEKLFF
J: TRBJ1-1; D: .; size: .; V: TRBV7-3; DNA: TGTGCCAGCAGCTTAACAGGGGGAAGGAACACTGAAGCTTTCTTT; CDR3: CASSLTGGRNTEAFF
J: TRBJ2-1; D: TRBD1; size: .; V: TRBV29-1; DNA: TGCAGCGTTGCACACTCCGGGACAGGCCGGAATGAGCAGTTCTTC; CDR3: CSVAHSGTGRNEQFF
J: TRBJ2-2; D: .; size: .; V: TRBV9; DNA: TGTGCCAGCAGCCCCCCCCTGGGGGGACTCACCTACGGGGAGCTGTTTTTT; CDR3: CASSPPLGGLTYGELFF
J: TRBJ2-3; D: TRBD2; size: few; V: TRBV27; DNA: TGTGCCAGCAGGTTCGGACTAGCGACCACAGATACGCAGTATTTT; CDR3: CASRFGLATTDTQYF